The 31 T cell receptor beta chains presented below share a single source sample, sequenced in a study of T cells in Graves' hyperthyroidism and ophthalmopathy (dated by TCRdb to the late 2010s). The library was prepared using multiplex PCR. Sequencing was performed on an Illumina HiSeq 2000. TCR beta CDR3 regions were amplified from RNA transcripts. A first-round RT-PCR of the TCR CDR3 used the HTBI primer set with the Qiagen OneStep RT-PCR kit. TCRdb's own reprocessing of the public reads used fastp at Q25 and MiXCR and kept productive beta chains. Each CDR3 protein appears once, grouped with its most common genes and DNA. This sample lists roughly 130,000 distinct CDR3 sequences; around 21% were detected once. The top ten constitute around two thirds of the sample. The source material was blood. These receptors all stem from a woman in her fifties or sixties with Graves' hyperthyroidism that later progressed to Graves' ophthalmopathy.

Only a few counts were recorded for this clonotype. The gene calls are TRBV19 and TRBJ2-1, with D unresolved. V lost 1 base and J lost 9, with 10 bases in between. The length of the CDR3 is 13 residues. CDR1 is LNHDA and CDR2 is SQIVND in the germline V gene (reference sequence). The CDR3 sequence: CASSIGRVGEQFF. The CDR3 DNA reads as TGTGCCAGTAGTATAGGTCGAGTGGGTGAGCAGTTCTTC.

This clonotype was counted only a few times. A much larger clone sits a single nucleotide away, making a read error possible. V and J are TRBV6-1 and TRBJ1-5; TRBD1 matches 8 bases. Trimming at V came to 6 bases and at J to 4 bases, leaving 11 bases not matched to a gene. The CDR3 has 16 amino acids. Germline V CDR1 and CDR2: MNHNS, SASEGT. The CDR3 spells CASRPLQGGLNQPQHF. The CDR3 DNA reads TGTGCCAGCAGACCTTTACAGGGGGGGCTTAATCAGCCCCAGCATTTT.

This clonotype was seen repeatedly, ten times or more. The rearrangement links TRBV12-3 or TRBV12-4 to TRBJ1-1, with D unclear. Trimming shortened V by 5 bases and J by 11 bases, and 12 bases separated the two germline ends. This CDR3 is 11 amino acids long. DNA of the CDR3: TGTGCCAGCAGTCAGATCGAGCGGGCTTTCTTT. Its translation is CASSQIERAFF.

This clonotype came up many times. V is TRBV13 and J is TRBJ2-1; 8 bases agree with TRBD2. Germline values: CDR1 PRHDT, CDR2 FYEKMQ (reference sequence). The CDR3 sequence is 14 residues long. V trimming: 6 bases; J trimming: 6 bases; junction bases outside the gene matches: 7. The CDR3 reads CASRISGRGNEQFF. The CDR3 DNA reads TGTGCCAGCAGGATCAGCGGGAGAGGCAATGAGCAGTTCTTC.

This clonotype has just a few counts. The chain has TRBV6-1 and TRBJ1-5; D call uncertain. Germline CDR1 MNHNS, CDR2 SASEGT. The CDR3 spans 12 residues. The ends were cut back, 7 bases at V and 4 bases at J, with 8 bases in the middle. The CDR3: CASTGWNQPQHF. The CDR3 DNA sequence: TGTGCCAGCACCGGGTGGAATCAGCCCCAGCATTTT.

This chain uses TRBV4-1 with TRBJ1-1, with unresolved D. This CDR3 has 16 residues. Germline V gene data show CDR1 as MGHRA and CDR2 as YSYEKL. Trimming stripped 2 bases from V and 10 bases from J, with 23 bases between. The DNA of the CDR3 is TGCGCCAGCAGCCAAAAAGCCGAGACCGGGCCACGAGGAGCTTTCTTT. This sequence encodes CASSQKAETGPRGAFF.

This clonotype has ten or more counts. The CDR3 DNA reads as TGTGCCAGCACCAGACAAACAGGGCATGACACTGAAGCTTTCTTT. This translates into CASTRQTGHDTEAFF. This rearrangement joins TRBV12-3 or TRBV12-4 to TRBJ1-1, with TRBD1 as a possible D gene (6 bases). This CDR3 is built from 15 residues. V was cut by 7 bases and J by 3 bases, with 18 bases left in between.

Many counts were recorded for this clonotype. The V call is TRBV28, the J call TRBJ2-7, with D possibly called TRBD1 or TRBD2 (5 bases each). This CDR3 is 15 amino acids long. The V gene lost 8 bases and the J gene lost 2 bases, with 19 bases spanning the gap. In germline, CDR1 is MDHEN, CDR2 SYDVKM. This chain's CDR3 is CASLTPRGPTYEQYF. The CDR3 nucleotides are TGTGCCAGCCTCACCCCCCGGGGCCCCACCTACGAGCAGTACTTC. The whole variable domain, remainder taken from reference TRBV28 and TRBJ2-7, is DVKVTQSSRYLVKRTGEKVFLECVQDMDHENMFWYRQDPGLGLRLIYFSYDVKMKEKGDIPEGYSVSREKKERFSLILESASTNQTSMYLCASLTPRGPTYEQYFGPGTRLTVT.

In DNA form, the CDR3 reads TGTGCCAGCAGCCTTGGACACACCGGGGAGCTGTTTTTT. Protein product: CASSLGHTGELFF. The chain employs TRBV28 and TRBJ2-2; no definite D call. Germline-derived CDR1 and CDR2 are MDHEN and SYDVKM. CDR3 length equals 13 residues. The V gene lost 6 bases and the J gene lost 3 bases, with 8 bases spanning the gap.

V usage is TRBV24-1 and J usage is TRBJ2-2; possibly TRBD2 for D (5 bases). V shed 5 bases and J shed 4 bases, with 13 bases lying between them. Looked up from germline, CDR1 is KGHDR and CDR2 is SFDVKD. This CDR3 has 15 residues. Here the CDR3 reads CATSVEGRITGELFF. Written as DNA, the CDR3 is TGTGCCACCAGTGTAGAGGGTAGAATCACCGGGGAGCTGTTTTTT.

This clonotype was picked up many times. The CDR3 region has the DNA TGCGCCAGCAGGACGGAAGGCGACTCCTACAATGAGCAGTTCTTC. This codes for CASRTEGDSYNEQFF. The chain recombines TRBV5-1 with TRBJ2-1; D remains ambiguous. Germline values: CDR1 SGHRS, CDR2 YFSETQ. V lost 5 bases to trimming and J lost 0 bases, with 12 bases between them. This CDR3 contains 15 residues.

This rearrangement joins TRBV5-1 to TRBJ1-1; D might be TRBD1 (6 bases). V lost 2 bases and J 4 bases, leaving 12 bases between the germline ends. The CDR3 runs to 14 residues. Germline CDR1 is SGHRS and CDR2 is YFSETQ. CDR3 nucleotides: TGCGCCAGCAGCTTAAAGAGGGGGGTCACTGAAGCTTTCTTT. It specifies CASSLKRGVTEAFF.

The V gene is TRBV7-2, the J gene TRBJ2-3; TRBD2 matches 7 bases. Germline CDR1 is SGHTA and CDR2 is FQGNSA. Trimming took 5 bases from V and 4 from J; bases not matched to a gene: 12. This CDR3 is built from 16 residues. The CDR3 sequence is CASSAPSGTRADTQYF. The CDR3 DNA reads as TGTGCCAGCAGCGCGCCTAGCGGTACCAGGGCAGATACGCAGTATTTT.

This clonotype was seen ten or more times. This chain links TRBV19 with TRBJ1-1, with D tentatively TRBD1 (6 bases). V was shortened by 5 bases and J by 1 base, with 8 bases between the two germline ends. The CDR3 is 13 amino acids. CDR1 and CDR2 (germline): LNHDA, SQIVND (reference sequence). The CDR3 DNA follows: TGTGCCAGTAGTGACAGGACGAACACTGAAGCTTTCTTT. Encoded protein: CASSDRTNTEAFF.

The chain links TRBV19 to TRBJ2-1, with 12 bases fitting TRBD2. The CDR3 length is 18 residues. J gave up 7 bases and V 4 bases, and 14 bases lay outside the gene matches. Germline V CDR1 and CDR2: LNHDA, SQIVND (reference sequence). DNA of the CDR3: TGTGCCAGTAGTAAGAACCCTCAGACTAGCGGGAGATGGAATGAGCAGTTCTTC. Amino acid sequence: CASSKNPQTSGRWNEQFF.

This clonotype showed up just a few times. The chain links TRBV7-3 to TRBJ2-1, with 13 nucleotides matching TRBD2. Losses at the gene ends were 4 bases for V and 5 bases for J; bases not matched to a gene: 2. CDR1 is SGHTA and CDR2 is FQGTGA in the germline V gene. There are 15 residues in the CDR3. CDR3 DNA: TGTGCCAGCAGCTACGGACTAGCGGGGGACAATGAGCAGTTCTTC. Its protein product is CASSYGLAGDNEQFF.

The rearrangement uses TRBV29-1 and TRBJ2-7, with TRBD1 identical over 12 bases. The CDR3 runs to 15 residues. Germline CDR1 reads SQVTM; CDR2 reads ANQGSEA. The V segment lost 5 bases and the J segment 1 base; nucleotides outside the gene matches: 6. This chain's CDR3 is CSVSGTGGRSYEQYF. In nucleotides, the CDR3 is TGCAGCGTTTCCGGGACAGGGGGCCGTTCCTACGAGCAGTACTTC.

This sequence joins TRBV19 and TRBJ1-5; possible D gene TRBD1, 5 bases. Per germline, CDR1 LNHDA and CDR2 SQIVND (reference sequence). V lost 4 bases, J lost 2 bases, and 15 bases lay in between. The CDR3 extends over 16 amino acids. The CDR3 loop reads CASSTRQGAGNQPQHF. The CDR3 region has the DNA TGTGCCAGTAGTACACGGCAAGGGGCGGGCAATCAGCCCCAGCATTTT.

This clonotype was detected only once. CDR3 DNA sequence: TGCAGCGTTGAAGTGGCCAAGCAGTTCTTC. This translates into CSVEVAKQFF. The chain carries TRBV29-1 and TRBJ2-1; D is undetermined. CDR1 SQVTM and CDR2 ANQGSEA come from the germline V gene. V lost 1 base, J lost 11 bases, and 6 bases lay in between. The CDR3 length is 10 residues.

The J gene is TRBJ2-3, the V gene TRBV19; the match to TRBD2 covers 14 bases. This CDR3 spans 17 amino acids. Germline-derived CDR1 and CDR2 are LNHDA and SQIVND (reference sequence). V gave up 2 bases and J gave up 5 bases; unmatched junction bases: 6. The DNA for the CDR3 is TGTGCCAGTAGTATACGGCCGGGACTAGCGGGAGTAGATACGCAGTATTTT. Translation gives CASSIRPGLAGVDTQYF.

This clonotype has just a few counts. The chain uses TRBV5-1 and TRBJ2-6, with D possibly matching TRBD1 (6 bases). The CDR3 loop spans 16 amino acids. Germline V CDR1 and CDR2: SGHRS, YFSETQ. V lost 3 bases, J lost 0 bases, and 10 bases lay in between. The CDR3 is CASSSGHNSGANVLTF. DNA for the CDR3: TGCGCCAGCAGCTCGGGACATAACTCTGGGGCCAACGTCCTGACTTTC.

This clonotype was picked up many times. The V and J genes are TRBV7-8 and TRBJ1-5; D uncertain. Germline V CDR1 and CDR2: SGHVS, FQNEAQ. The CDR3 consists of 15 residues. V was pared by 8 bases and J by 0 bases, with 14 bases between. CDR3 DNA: TGTGCCAGCGGCCGGGAGGCAGGTAGCAATCAGCCCCAGCATTTT. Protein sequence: CASGREAGSNQPQHF.

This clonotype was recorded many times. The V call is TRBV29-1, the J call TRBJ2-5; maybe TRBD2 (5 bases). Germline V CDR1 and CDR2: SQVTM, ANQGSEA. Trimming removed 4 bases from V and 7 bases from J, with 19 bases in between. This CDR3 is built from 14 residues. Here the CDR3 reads CSVAPGKGEGTQYF. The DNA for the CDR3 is TGCAGCGTTGCCCCGGGGAAGGGAGAAGGGACCCAGTACTTC. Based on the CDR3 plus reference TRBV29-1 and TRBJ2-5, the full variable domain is SAVISQKPSRDICQRGTSLTIQCQVDSQVTMMFWYRQQPGQSLTLIATANQGSEATYESGFVIDKFPISRPNLTFSTLTVSNMSPEDSSIYLCSVAPGKGEGTQYFGPGTRLLVL.

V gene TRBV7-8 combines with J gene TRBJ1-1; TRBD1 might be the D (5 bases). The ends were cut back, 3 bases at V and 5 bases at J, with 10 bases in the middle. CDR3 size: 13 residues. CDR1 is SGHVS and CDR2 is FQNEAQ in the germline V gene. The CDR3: CASSFYSGTEAFF. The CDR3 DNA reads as TGTGCCAGCAGCTTCTATTCAGGGACTGAAGCTTTCTTT.

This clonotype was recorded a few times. The CDR3 DNA reads TGCAGTGCGAGCCGGGACAAGAACACCGGGGAGCTGTTTTTT. Translation gives CSASRDKNTGELFF. V usage is TRBV20-1 and J usage is TRBJ2-2; a possible D gene is TRBD1 (6 bases). In germline, CDR1 is DFQATT, CDR2 SNEGSKA (reference sequence). The CDR3 has 14 residues. Trimming took 6 bases from V and 1 from J, leaving 12 bases between them.

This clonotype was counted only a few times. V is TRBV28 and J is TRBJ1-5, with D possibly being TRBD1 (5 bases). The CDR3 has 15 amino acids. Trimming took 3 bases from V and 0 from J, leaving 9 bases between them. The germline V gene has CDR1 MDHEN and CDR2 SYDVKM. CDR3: CASSFTGASNQPQHF. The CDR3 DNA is TGTGCCAGCAGTTTTACCGGGGCTAGCAATCAGCCCCAGCATTTT.

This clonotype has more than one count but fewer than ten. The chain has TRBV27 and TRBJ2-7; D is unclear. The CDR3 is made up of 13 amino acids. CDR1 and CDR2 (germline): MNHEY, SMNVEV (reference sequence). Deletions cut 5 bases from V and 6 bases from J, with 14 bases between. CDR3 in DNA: TGTGCCAGCAGTCCCGAAGACTTCAGCGAGCAGTACTTC. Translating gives CASSPEDFSEQYF.

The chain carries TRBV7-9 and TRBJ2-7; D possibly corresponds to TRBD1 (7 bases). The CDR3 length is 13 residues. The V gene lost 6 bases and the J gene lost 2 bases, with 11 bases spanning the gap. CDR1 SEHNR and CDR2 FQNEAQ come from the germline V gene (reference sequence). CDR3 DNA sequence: TGTGCCAGCAGTGGCGGGACAGCCTACGAGCAGTACTTC. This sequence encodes CASSGGTAYEQYF.

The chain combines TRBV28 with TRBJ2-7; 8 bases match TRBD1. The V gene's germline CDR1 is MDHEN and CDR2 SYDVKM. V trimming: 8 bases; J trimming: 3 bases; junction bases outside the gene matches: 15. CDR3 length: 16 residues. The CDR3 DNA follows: TGTGCCAGCGCAAAAATTGGGACAGGTATACACTACGAGCAGTACTTC. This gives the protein CASAKIGTGIHYEQYF.

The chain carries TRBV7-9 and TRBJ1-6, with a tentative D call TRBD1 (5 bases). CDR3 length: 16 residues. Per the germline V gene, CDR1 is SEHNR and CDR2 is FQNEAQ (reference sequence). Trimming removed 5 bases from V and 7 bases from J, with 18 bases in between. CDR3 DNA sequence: TGTGCCAGCAGCCCCATGTCGGGGACGGCAAATTCACCCCTCCACTTT. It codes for CASSPMSGTANSPLHF.

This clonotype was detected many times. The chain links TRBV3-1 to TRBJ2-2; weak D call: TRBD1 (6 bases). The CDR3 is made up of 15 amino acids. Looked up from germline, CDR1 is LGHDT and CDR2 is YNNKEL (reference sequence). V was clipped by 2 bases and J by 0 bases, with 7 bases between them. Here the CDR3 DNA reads TGTGCCAGCAGCCAAAACAGGGCGAACACCGGGGAGCTGTTTTTT. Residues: CASSQNRANTGELFF.